The 5 T cell receptor beta chains below come from one sample, sequenced in a study of cytomegalovirus exposure and HLA in healthy donors. In the PCR, 60 Vbeta and 13 Jbeta primers were used. The repertoire was sequenced with immunoSEQ multiplex PCR; TCRdb's copy has only in-frame clones and lacks some. The data show approximately 130,000 clones, around 85% seen once. The specimen was PBMCs. Receptors were obtained from a woman aged 25 to 45 in good health and CMV-seropositive.

This chain uses TRBV2 with TRBJ1-1, with D perhaps TRBD1 (5 bases). The CDR3 contains 13 residues. V gave up 2 bases and J gave up 11 bases, with 15 bases separating them. Germline lookup yields CDR1 SNHLY and CDR2 FYNNEI. The chain's CDR3 is CASSEKKWGFAFF. The CDR3 DNA sequence: TGTGCCAGCAGTGAAAAAAAATGGGGCTTCGCTTTCTTT.

The rearrangement joins TRBV5-6 to TRBJ2-2; D is perhaps TRBD2 (6 bases). CDR3 length: 13 amino acids. Germline CDR1 is SGHDT and CDR2 is YYEEEE. V lost 6 bases, J lost 2 bases, and 8 bases lay in between. CDR3 amino acids: CASTGGNTGELFF. CDR3 nucleotides: TGTGCCAGCACCGGGGGAAACACCGGGGAGCTGTTTTTT.

This clone was counted between two and nine times. The V call is TRBV7-9, the J call TRBJ1-1, with D perhaps matching TRBD1 (6 bases). This CDR3 is 14 amino acids long. V was cut by 4 bases and J by 7 bases, with 16 bases left in between. Looked up from germline, CDR1 is SEHNR and CDR2 is FQNEAQ (reference sequence). The CDR3 loop reads CASSSLQGGSEAFF. For the CDR3, the DNA is TGTGCCAGCAGCTCACTACAGGGTGGGAGTGAAGCTTTCTTT.

This clone was counted between two and nine times. V gene TRBV2 combines with J gene TRBJ2-7; a weak D match, TRBD1 (6 bases). CDR1 SNHLY and CDR2 FYNNEI come from the germline V gene. The CDR3 runs to 16 residues. With 6 bases removed from V and 5 bases from J, the gap between germline ends came to 23 bases. The CDR3: CASSVGWPDSDDEQYF. In DNA, the CDR3 is TGTGCCAGCAGCGTGGGGTGGCCGGACAGTGACGACGAGCAGTACTTC.

Comments on this clone: The junction and the germline gene differ at one end; a read error may be behind it. The chain combines TRBV7-9 with TRBJ1-2; D gene unclear. The CDR3 covers 14 residues. In germline, CDR1 is SEHNR, CDR2 FQNEAQ (reference sequence). CDR3 amino acids: CSSSLEAPNFGYTF. For the CDR3, the DNA is TGTTCCAGCAGCTTAGAAGCCCCTAACTTTGGCTACACCTTC.